The 18 T cell receptor beta chains reported below all come from one sample, sequenced in a study of T cells after yellow fever vaccination. TCRdb reanalysed the 5' RACE reads using MiXCR and keeps one entry per CDR3 protein. Of some 49,000 distinct CDR3 sequences in the sample, approximately 6.3% are singletons; the top ten hold over 9.5%. The specimen comprised PBMCs, either bulk or a sorted T-cell subset (CD4+, CD8+, memory, or dextramer-sorted; not recorded which), sampled 45 days after the yellow fever booster vaccination. The receptors originated from a man younger than 45 who received the YFV17D yellow fever vaccine.

There are a few counts of this clonotype. The V gene is TRBV5-6, the J gene TRBJ1-2; the D gene is possibly TRBD1 (5 bases). V was cut by 2 bases and J by 0 bases, with 8 bases left in between. This CDR3 has 14 residues. From germline, CDR1 is SGHDT and CDR2 YYEEEE. CDR3 coding DNA: TGTGCCAGCAGCTTCGGACAAGCTAACTATGGCTACACCTTC. Translation gives CASSFGQANYGYTF.

There are a few counts of this clonotype. This sequence joins TRBV6-1 and TRBJ2-2, with D hard to call. This CDR3 is built from 16 residues. Germline CDR1 is MNHNS and CDR2 is SASEGT. Between the trimmed V and J ends, which lost 4 bases and 4 bases, there was a span of 16 bases. CDR3 in amino acids: CASSAVWELSTGELFF. CDR3 DNA: TGTGCCAGCAGTGCGGTGTGGGAACTTAGCACCGGGGAGCTGTTTTTT.

The CDR3 DNA is TGTGCCAGCAGCTTGAGGGTGCCTCGTAGACAGGGGCACACTGAAGCTTTCTTT. Its translation is CASSLRVPRRQGHTEAFF. The V call is TRBV11-1, the J call TRBJ1-1; TRBD1 matches 8 bases. Germline loops: CDR1 SGHAT, CDR2 FQDESV (reference sequence). The CDR3 totals 18 residues. J was trimmed by 3 bases and V by 3 bases; bases with no gene match: 15.

This clonotype was counted ten times or more. The chain links TRBV4-2 to TRBJ2-3; weak D call: TRBD1 (6 bases). This CDR3 is built from 15 residues. Deletions cut 4 bases from V and 2 bases from J, with 13 bases between. Germline V CDR1 and CDR2: LGHNA, YNFKEQ. The DNA for the CDR3 is TGTGCCAGCAGCCGCCTACAGGGCGCCACAGATACGCAGTATTTT. Translation gives CASSRLQGATDTQYF.

As for this clonotype: Likely a read error: the CDR3 ends without its conserved phenylalanine or tryptophan. V and J are TRBV6-2 or TRBV6-3 and TRBJ2-7; 12 bases map to TRBD2. V lost 6 bases to trimming and J lost 3 bases; unmatched junction nucleotides: 6. The CDR3 is 15 amino acids. Per the germline V gene, CDR1 is MNHEY and CDR2 is SVGEGT. This CDR3 is CASRKSSGRVYEQYC. CDR3 DNA: TGTGCCAGCAGGAAATCTAGCGGGAGGGTCTACGAGCAGTACTGC.

The rearrangement uses TRBV14 and TRBJ1-6; TRBD1 matches 7 bases. This CDR3 comprises 14 residues. V lost 5 bases and J lost 8; bases outside the gene matches: 6. Germline-derived CDR1 and CDR2 are SGHDN and FVKESK. The CDR3 coding sequence is TGTGCCAGCAGCGCGACAGGGAAATATTCACCCCTCCACTTT. Its protein is CASSATGKYSPLHF.

This clonotype was counted ten times or more. The gene calls are TRBV20-1 and TRBJ2-1; 7 nucleotides match TRBD2. The CDR3 sequence is 15 residues long. Trimming took 6 bases from V and 5 from J; bases not matched to a gene: 13. Germline lookup yields CDR1 DFQATT and CDR2 SNEGSKA (reference sequence). CDR3: CSAGQAGSYNNEQFF. DNA of the CDR3: TGCAGTGCCGGACAAGCGGGATCTTACAACAATGAGCAGTTCTTC.

The chain couples TRBV20-1 to TRBJ2-7; TRBD1 matches at 7 bases. From germline, CDR1 is DFQATT and CDR2 SNEGSKA (reference sequence). This CDR3 has 14 residues. Trimming at V came to 5 bases and at J to 7 bases, leaving 14 bases not matched to a gene. This CDR3 is CSAQLVTGYREQYF. The CDR3 DNA reads TGCAGTGCTCAGCTTGTGACAGGGTACCGGGAGCAGTACTTC.

This clonotype is medium-sized. The chain has TRBV7-3 and TRBJ2-2, with 9 bases identical to TRBD1. The CDR3 length is 17 residues. The trim removed 5 bases at V and 6 bases at J, leaving 13 bases unmatched. Germline assignment: CDR1 SGHTA and CDR2 FQGTGA. This CDR3 is CASSIIAGTGSPGELFF. The CDR3 region has the DNA TGTGCCAGCAGCATTATTGCCGGGACAGGGAGCCCCGGGGAGCTGTTTTTT.

The rearrangement joins TRBV6-5 to TRBJ1-1; 7 bases line up with TRBD1. The CDR3 spans 15 residues. Trimming at V came to 4 bases and at J to 2 bases, leaving 7 bases not matched to a gene. Germline loops: CDR1 MNHEY, CDR2 SVGAGI. CDR3 sequence reads: CASSSPGQSNTEAFF. CDR3 nucleotide sequence: TGTGCCAGCAGTTCACCGGGACAGAGTAACACTGAAGCTTTCTTT.

This clonotype was seen at least ten times. CDR3 amino acids: CSAPRDRLSEKLFF. The DNA for the CDR3 is TGCAGTGCGCCCAGGGACAGACTTTCTGAAAAACTGTTTTTT. The chain employs TRBV20-1 and TRBJ1-4; TRBD1 matches at 7 bases. V lost 6 bases and J lost 7; bases outside the gene matches: 11. This CDR3 is 14 amino acids long. Germline loops: CDR1 DFQATT, CDR2 SNEGSKA (reference sequence).

The chain combines TRBV7-9 with TRBJ2-1; TRBD1 agrees at 7 bases. V shed 5 bases, J shed 5 bases, and the junction held 3 bases outside the gene matches. CDR1 is SEHNR, CDR2 FQNEAQ, per germline (reference sequence). The CDR3 length is 13 residues. This chain's CDR3 is CASSPGQNNEQFF. CDR3 nucleotide sequence: TGTGCCAGCAGCCCGGGACAGAACAATGAGCAGTTCTTC.

This clonotype has only a few counts. The chain couples TRBV9 to TRBJ2-1; 7 bases map to TRBD1. CDR1 and CDR2 (germline): SGDLS, YYNGEE. Unmatched junction bases numbered 9, after V lost 2 bases and J lost 10 bases. CDR3 length: 14 residues. The chain's CDR3 is CASSVRELGGEQFF. The CDR3 DNA sequence: TGTGCCAGCAGCGTGAGGGAGCTAGGGGGCGAGCAGTTCTTC.

The chain is built from TRBV20-1 and TRBJ2-7; D call uncertain. V lost 6 bases and J lost 2, with 11 bases in between. The CDR3 is 12 amino acids. Looked up from germline, CDR1 is DFQATT and CDR2 is SNEGSKA (reference sequence). The chain's CDR3 is CSASPETYEQYF. CDR3 nucleotides: TGCAGTGCATCCCCCGAAACCTACGAGCAGTACTTC.

This clonotype showed up just a few times. CDR3 sequence: CASSLGTSRYNEQFF. The CDR3, as DNA: TGTGCCAGCAGTTTGGGGACTAGCAGATACAATGAGCAGTTCTTC. This sequence joins TRBV12-3 or TRBV12-4 and TRBJ2-1, with TRBD2 identical over 9 bases. This CDR3 has 15 amino acids. Trimming removed 3 bases from V and 4 bases from J; junction bases left unmatched: 4.

This clonotype came up a few times. The V gene is TRBV10-3, the J gene TRBJ2-1; 7 positions agree with TRBD1. V gave up 0 bases and J gave up 10 bases; unmatched junction bases: 3. The CDR3 runs to 13 residues. Germline assignment: CDR1 ENHRY and CDR2 SYGVKD. The CDR3 DNA is TGTGCCATCAGTGAGTCCGGGGACAGAGAGCAGTTCTTC. Encoded protein: CAISESGDREQFF.

This chain joins TRBV6-2 or TRBV6-3 and TRBJ1-5; 7 nucleotides line up with TRBD1. Germline V CDR1 and CDR2: MNHEY, SVGEGT. The CDR3 totals 16 residues. Trimming removed 0 bases from V and 3 bases from J; junction bases left unmatched: 5. CDR3 in DNA: TGTGCCAGCAGTTACTCGTTCGGACAGGCCAATCAGCCCCAGCATTTT. Its protein is CASSYSFGQANQPQHF.

This chain's CDR3 is CASSLLLGAASGTDTQYF. The CDR3 coding sequence is TGTGCCAGCAGCTTATTATTGGGAGCGGCTAGCGGTACAGATACGCAGTATTTT. The chain combines TRBV11-2 with TRBJ2-3; 7 bases are shared with TRBD2. This CDR3 comprises 18 residues. The ends lost 2 bases at V and 3 bases at J; junction bases unmatched: 14. Looked up from germline, CDR1 is SGHAT and CDR2 is FQNNGV.